This T cell receptor (beta chain) was obtained from a study of graft-versus-host responses after intestinal transplantation. Study-wide context: Anti-thymocyte globulin induction preceded around 3 years of tacrolimus and steroid maintenance in all recipients. Notes on the study in general: Researchers found GvH clones in recipient marrow, and some showed up first in ileum or blood.

The junction had 11 bases not matched to a gene; V was cut back by 3 bases and J by 3 bases. CDR1 is SGHRS, CDR2 YFSETQ, per germline. The CDR3 is 17 residues long. Using immunoSEQ multiplex PCR, the repertoire was profiled, and TCRdb retains in-frame clones only, with some absent. Altogether more than 50,000 clones are present, approximately 90% being singletons, with the ten largest covering approximately 2.9%. Concerning this clone: The antigen remains undetermined.

The clonotype comes from a human patient who received an intestinal transplant, so some T cells may come from the graft donor. The sample consisted of PBMCs, taken approximately four months after intestinal transplantation. The rearrangement joins TRBV5-1 to TRBJ2-5; 10 bases are a match to TRBD1. The CDR3 DNA follows: TGCGCCAGCAGCTCCGGACAGGGGGTTATGGAGAAAGAGACCCAGTACTTC. As protein: CASSSGQGVMEKETQYF.